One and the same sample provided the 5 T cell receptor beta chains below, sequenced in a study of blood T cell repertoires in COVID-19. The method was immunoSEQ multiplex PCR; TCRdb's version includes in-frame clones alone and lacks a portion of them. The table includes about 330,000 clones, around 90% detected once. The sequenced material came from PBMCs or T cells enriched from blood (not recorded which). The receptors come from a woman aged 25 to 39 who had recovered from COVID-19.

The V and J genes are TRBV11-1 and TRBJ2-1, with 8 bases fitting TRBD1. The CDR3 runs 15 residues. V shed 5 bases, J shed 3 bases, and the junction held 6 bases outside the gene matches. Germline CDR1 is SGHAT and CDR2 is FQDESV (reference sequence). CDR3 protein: CASSADRGNYNEQFF. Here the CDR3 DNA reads TGTGCCAGCAGCGCCGACAGGGGTAACTACAATGAGCAGTTCTTC.

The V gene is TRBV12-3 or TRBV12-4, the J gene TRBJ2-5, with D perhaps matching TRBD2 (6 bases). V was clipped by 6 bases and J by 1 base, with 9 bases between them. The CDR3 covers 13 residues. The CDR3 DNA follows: TGTGCCAGCAGCCGGGACTTCCAAGAGACCCAGTACTTC. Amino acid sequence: CASSRDFQETQYF.

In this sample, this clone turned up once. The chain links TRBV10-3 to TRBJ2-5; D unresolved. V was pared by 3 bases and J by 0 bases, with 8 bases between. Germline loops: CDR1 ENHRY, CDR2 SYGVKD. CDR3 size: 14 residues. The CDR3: CAISELSDQETQYF. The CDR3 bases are TGTGCCATCAGTGAATTGTCGGACCAAGAGACCCAGTACTTC.

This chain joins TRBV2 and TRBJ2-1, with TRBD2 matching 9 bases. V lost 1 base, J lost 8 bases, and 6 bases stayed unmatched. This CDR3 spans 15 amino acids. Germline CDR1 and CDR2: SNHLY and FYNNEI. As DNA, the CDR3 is TGTGCCAGCAGTGAAGGAATAGCGGGAGTCTATGAGCAGTTCTTC. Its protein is CASSEGIAGVYEQFF.

The CDR3 here is CASSQAPSNTIYF. CDR3 DNA: TGTGCCAGCAGCCAAGCCCCGTCGAACACCATATATTTT. This chain joins TRBV3-1 (or the pseudogene TRBV3-2) and TRBJ1-3; D is uncertain. Looked up from germline, CDR1 is LGHDT and CDR2 is YNNKEL (reference sequence). Deletions cut 1 base from V and 7 bases from J, with 8 bases between. The CDR3 loop spans 13 amino acids.